Below are 21 T cell receptor beta chains sequenced from a single sample in a study of T cells in Graves' hyperthyroidism and ophthalmopathy. RNA transcripts provided the source from which TCR beta CDR3 regions were amplified. HTBI primers drove first-round RT-PCR of the TCR CDR3. TCRdb re-called the multiplex PCR reads with MiXCR, one entry per CDR3 protein. Found here are about 840,000 distinct CDR3 sequences, 38% of them singletons; the top ten hold approximately 8.7%. Sequenced input: blood. The receptors stem from a man between 18 and 29 years old with Graves' hyperthyroidism.

This clonotype came up many times. The rearrangement links TRBV29-1 to TRBJ2-7; weak D call: TRBD2 (6 bases). The germline V and J ends were trimmed by 5 bases and 0 bases, with 14 bases remaining between them. Looked up from germline, CDR1 is SQVTM and CDR2 is ANQGSEA. This CDR3 region has 14 residues. CDR3 amino acids: CSVSRDSSSYEQYF. CDR3 bases: TGCAGCGTTTCCCGGGACTCCAGCTCCTACGAGCAGTACTTC.

This clonotype was observed at least ten times. The V call is TRBV5-5, the J call TRBJ1-1; tentatively, D is TRBD1 (5 bases). The CDR3 has 15 residues. The germline V and J ends were trimmed by 3 bases and 0 bases, with 12 bases remaining between them. Germline CDR1 reads SGHKS; CDR2 reads YYEKEE (reference sequence). CDR3 in amino acids: CASSSTGTVNTEAFF. CDR3 in DNA: TGTGCCAGCAGCTCTACCGGGACGGTGAACACTGAAGCTTTCTTT.

A word on this clonotype: The CDR3 ends on some other residue instead of the conserved phenylalanine or tryptophan, so this is likely a read error. V and J are TRBV29-1 and TRBJ2-6; D uncertain. Germline-derived CDR1 and CDR2 are SQVTM and ANQGSEA. The ends were cut back, 8 bases at V and 0 bases at J, with 8 bases in the middle. The CDR3 contains 13 residues. DNA of the CDR3: TGCAGCATTACAGTCTCTGGGGCCAACGTCCTGACTTCC. Its protein product is CSITVSGANVLTS.

The genes are TRBV29-1 and TRBJ1-2; D is undetermined. The CDR3 totals 12 residues. Germline CDR1 SQVTM, CDR2 ANQGSEA. V was pared by 7 bases and J by 4 bases, with 13 bases between. The CDR3 loop is CSAATSGYGYTF. The DNA of the CDR3 is TGCAGCGCAGCGACATCGGGCTATGGCTACACCTTC.

Here the CDR3 reads CAISEGLAGEETQYF. The CDR3 DNA reads as TGTGCCATCAGTGAGGGACTAGCGGGGGAAGAGACCCAGTACTTC. The chain has TRBV10-3 and TRBJ2-5; 13 bases map to TRBD2. With V trimmed by 2 bases and J by 3 bases, 0 bases remained unmatched. Germline V CDR1 and CDR2: ENHRY, SYGVKD. The CDR3 runs 15 residues.

This clonotype was seen a few times. This chain connects TRBV20-1 to TRBJ1-1; a possible D gene is TRBD1 (5 bases). The CDR3 extends over 15 amino acids. Germline V gene sequence: CDR1 DFQATT, CDR2 SNEGSKA (reference sequence). Trimming cost V 6 bases and J 1 base, with 18 bases left between them. The CDR3, as DNA: TGCAGTGCCAAAAATTCAGGGAGTGGGAACACTGAAGCTTTCTTT. Residues: CSAKNSGSGNTEAFF.

J is TRBJ1-2 and V is TRBV20-1, with TRBD1 matching 7 bases. Germline V gene data show CDR1 as DFQATT and CDR2 as SNEGSKA (reference sequence). J lost 2 bases, V lost 3 bases, and 9 bases had no gene match. The length of the CDR3 is 15 residues. The CDR3 nucleotides are TGCAGTGCTAGGGATAACAGGGGTCGAAACTATGGCTACACCTTC. The encoded protein is CSARDNRGRNYGYTF.

Written as DNA, the CDR3 is TGTGCCAGCAGCTGGGGACTAAGCTACGAGCAGTACTTC. Translating it yields CASSWGLSYEQYF. This chain uses TRBV5-5 with TRBJ2-7; 7 positions agree with TRBD2. The CDR3 length is 13 residues. Trimming at V came to 3 bases and at J to 3 bases, leaving 3 bases not matched to a gene. The germline V gene has CDR1 SGHKS and CDR2 YYEKEE (reference sequence).

Comments on this clonotype: This may come from a read error, since a much larger clone is one base off. V usage is TRBV6-5 and J usage is TRBJ1-1; no definite D call. Between the trimmed V and J ends, which lost 2 bases and 4 bases, there was a span of 11 bases. The CDR3 extends over 14 amino acids. Germline V gene sequence: CDR1 MNHEY, CDR2 SVGAGI. The CDR3 region is CASSYGNMGTEAFF. CDR3 bases: TGTGCCAGCAGTTACGGGAACATGGGCACTGAAGCTTTCTTT.

In its sample, this clonotype was seen many times. The V call is TRBV5-5, the J call TRBJ1-5, with 9 positions matching TRBD1. Unmatched junction bases numbered 5, after V lost 5 bases and J lost 5 bases. This CDR3 spans 14 amino acids. Germline lookup yields CDR1 SGHKS and CDR2 YYEKEE (reference sequence). The CDR3 region is CASSWDRDDQPQHF. For the CDR3, the DNA is TGTGCCAGCAGTTGGGACAGGGATGATCAGCCCCAGCATTTT.

This clonotype was counted a few times. J is TRBJ2-7 and V is TRBV20-1, with TRBD2 matching 9 bases. There are 15 residues in the CDR3. V trimming: 3 bases; J trimming: 2 bases; junction bases outside the gene matches: 8. Germline CDR1 is DFQATT and CDR2 is SNEGSKA (reference sequence). Here the CDR3 DNA reads TGCAGTGCTAGCCTTTTGAGCGGGGGGACCTACGAGCAGTACTTC. Its translation: CSASLLSGGTYEQYF.

A remark on this clonotype: Germline and junction disagree at one end, which may indicate a read error. J is TRBJ2-5 and V is TRBV7-2; D is unclear. Germline V gene lookup returns CDR1 SGHTA and CDR2 FQGNSA. This CDR3 contains 13 residues. Written as DNA, the CDR3 is TGCGCCAGCAGCCTAACAGTGGGGGAGACCCAGTACTTC. Its translation: CASSLTVGETQYF. Filled out from reference TRBV7-2 and TRBJ2-5, the complete variable domain reads GAGVSQSPSNKVTEKGKDVELRCDPISGHTALYWYRQSLGQGLEFLIYFQGNSAPDKSGLPSDRFSAERTGGSVSTLTIQRTQQEDSAVYLCASSLTVGETQYFGPGTRLLVL.

The chain joins TRBV7-9 to TRBJ2-7; D tentatively fits TRBD1 or TRBD2 (5 bases each). Germline assignment: CDR1 SEHNR and CDR2 FQNEAQ (reference sequence). This CDR3 is 19 amino acids long. Deletions cut 1 base from V and 2 bases from J, with 24 bases between. CDR3 in amino acids: CASSLDQGAGLAITYEQYF. As DNA, the CDR3 is TGTGCCAGCAGCTTAGACCAAGGGGCGGGCCTTGCTATCACCTACGAGCAGTACTTC.

This clonotype was seen just once. The junction shows a germline mismatch at one end, possibly a read error. The chain combines TRBV10-3 with TRBJ2-5; the D gene is possibly TRBD1 (6 bases). Germline V gene lookup returns CDR1 ENHRY and CDR2 SYGVKD. CDR3 length: 15 residues. The chain's CDR3 is CASSSLRGGEETQYF. CDR3 DNA: TGTGCCAGCAGTTCCCTCCGAGGGGGTGAGGAGACCCAGTACTTC.

The CDR3 loop reads CASRREGNTGELFF. The CDR3 nucleotides are TGTGCCAGCAGGCGGGAGGGCAACACCGGGGAGCTGTTTTTT. The rearrangement links TRBV6-4 to TRBJ2-2; 9 bases are a match to TRBD2. Germline trimming cut 6 bases from V and 2 bases from J; bases unmatched to any gene: 1. CDR3 size: 14 residues. Germline V gene data show CDR1 as MRHNA and CDR2 as SNTAGT.

The sample holds a few counts of this clonotype. The chain joins TRBV6-5 to TRBJ1-1; tentatively, D is TRBD1 (5 bases). V was shortened by 6 bases and J by 8 bases, with 7 bases between the two germline ends. From germline, CDR1 is MNHEY and CDR2 SVGAGI. The CDR3 spans 10 residues. This CDR3 reads CASRDREAFF. CDR3 DNA sequence: TGTGCCAGCAGAGACAGAGAAGCTTTCTTT.

With respect to this clonotype: With a much larger clone just one base away, this may be a read error. The chain couples TRBV7-9 to TRBJ1-1; D remains unclear. The CDR3 sequence is 12 residues long. Germline V gene data show CDR1 as SEHNR and CDR2 as FQNEAQ (reference sequence). The CDR3 region has the DNA TGTGCCAACAGCTTAGGACCAGAACTTGCTTTCTTT. Translating gives CANSLGPELAFF.

The sample holds many counts of this clonotype. This chain uses TRBV29-1 with TRBJ1-4; D gene ambiguous. CDR3 length: 13 amino acids. V gave up 1 base and J gave up 8 bases, with 11 bases separating them. Germline V gene data show CDR1 as SQVTM and CDR2 as ANQGSEA. As DNA, the CDR3 is TGCAGCGTTGAAGCTTCGGGTAGCGAAAAACTGTTTTTT. It codes for CSVEASGSEKLFF.

This clonotype was observed many times. The rearrangement links TRBV19 to TRBJ2-7, with 7 bases identical to TRBD1. The CDR3 runs to 12 residues. V lost 4 bases to trimming and J lost 7 bases; unmatched junction nucleotides: 4. Germline values: CDR1 LNHDA, CDR2 SQIVND (reference sequence). The CDR3 DNA is TGTGCCAGTAGTAAGGACAGGTTGGAGCAGTACTTC. Residues: CASSKDRLEQYF.

The chain couples TRBV20-1 to TRBJ2-7; TRBD1 aligns across 9 bases. Germline CDR1 reads DFQATT; CDR2 reads SNEGSKA (reference sequence). V shed 1 base and J 5 bases; nucleotides not matched to a gene: 9. The CDR3 runs 15 residues. DNA for the CDR3: TGCAGTGCTAGAGCCCACAGGGGGCAGCTGGACGAGCAGTACTTC. It translates to CSARAHRGQLDEQYF.

V gene TRBV2 combines with J gene TRBJ2-5, with D unclear. The CDR3 totals 14 residues. Trimming left V 4 bases short and J 1 base short, with 10 bases between. Germline V gene lookup returns CDR1 SNHLY and CDR2 FYNNEI. The CDR3 region has the DNA TGTGCCAGCAGTGCCACACCTGCCCAAGAGACCCAGTACTTC. This gives the protein CASSATPAQETQYF.